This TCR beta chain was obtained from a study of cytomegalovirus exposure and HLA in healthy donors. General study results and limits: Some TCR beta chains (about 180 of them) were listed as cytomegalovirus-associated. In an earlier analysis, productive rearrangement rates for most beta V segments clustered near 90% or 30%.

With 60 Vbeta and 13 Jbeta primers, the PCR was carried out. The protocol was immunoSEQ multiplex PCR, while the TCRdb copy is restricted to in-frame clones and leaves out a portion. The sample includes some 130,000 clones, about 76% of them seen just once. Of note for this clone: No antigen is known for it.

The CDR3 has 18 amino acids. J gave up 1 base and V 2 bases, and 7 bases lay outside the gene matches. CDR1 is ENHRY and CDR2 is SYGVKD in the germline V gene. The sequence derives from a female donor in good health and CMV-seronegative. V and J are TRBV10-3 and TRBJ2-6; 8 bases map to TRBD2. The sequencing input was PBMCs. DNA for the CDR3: TGTGCCATCAGTGAGCCGGGACTAGGTTTGTCTGGGGCCAACGTCCTGACTTTC. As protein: CAISEPGLGLSGANVLTF.